These T cell receptor beta chains were read from a single sample in a study of monozygotic twins with inflammatory bowel disease. Each CDR3 protein gets one entry in TCRdb, which reprocessed the 5' RACE reads and gives no DNA. The sample totals some 450,000 distinct CDR3 sequences. The sample taken for sequencing was blood. Source of these receptors: a human donor with ulcerative colitis or Crohn's disease, or a healthy co-twin of an affected twin (not recorded which). CDR3s include the opening cysteine and the closing phenylalanine or tryptophan.

J gene: TRBJ1-1
V gene: TRBV18
CDR3 protein: CASSSSRTGAGTEAFF

J gene: TRBJ2-2
V gene: TRBV4-3
CDR3 protein: CASSQDTGTLTGELFF

J gene: TRBJ2-4
V gene: TRBV12-3/TRBV12-4
CDR3 protein: CASSQGFTKNIQYF

J gene: TRBJ2-1
V gene: TRBV19
CDR3 protein: CASSWTGANNEQFF

J gene: TRBJ1-2
V gene: TRBV7-9
CDR3 protein: CASSSDYNYGYTF

J gene: TRBJ2-7
V gene: TRBV5-5
CDR3 protein: CASIRGTGGYEQYF

J gene: TRBJ1-2
V gene: TRBV29-1
CDR3 protein: CSARGNYGYTF

J gene: TRBJ2-1
V gene: TRBV5-1
CDR3 protein: CASSSQGNGEQFF

J gene: TRBJ2-3
V gene: TRBV3-1
CDR3 protein: CASSQTDRRTDTQYF

J gene: TRBJ2-5
V gene: TRBV2
CDR3 protein: CASSDWTDLLETQYF

J gene: TRBJ2-3
V gene: TRBV4-2
CDR3 protein: CASSQDSMASGGGSTDTQYF

J gene: TRBJ2-5
V gene: TRBV20-1
CDR3 protein: CSARGTLAHHTETQYF

J gene: TRBJ2-5
V gene: TRBV28
CDR3 protein: CASMMGQGTNTQYF

J gene: TRBJ1-1
V gene: TRBV30
CDR3 protein: CARSAGGRTEAFF

J gene: TRBJ2-7
V gene: TRBV20-1
CDR3 protein: CSAKSRSTYEQYF

J gene: TRBJ2-7
V gene: TRBV28
CDR3 protein: CASSSSGTRVDEQYF

J gene: TRBJ2-1
V gene: TRBV15
CDR3 protein: CATSREARDNSYNEQFF

J gene: TRBJ2-6
V gene: TRBV20-1
CDR3 protein: CSARSRDRGSGANVLTF

J gene: TRBJ1-4
V gene: TRBV19
CDR3 protein: CASSNIGATNEKLFF

J gene: TRBJ2-7
V gene: TRBV12-3/TRBV12-4
CDR3 protein: CASSPGLDEQYF

J gene: TRBJ1-1
V gene: TRBV5-1
CDR3 protein: CASSLGGGSGEAFF

J gene: TRBJ2-1
V gene: TRBV28
CDR3 protein: CASRIGTNPYNEQFF

J gene: TRBJ2-2
V gene: TRBV30
CDR3 protein: CAWRGGHIGELFF

J gene: TRBJ2-5
V gene: TRBV4-2
CDR3 protein: CASSQGASSGGRGTQYF

J gene: TRBJ2-1
V gene: TRBV28
CDR3 protein: CASSWSGNEQFF